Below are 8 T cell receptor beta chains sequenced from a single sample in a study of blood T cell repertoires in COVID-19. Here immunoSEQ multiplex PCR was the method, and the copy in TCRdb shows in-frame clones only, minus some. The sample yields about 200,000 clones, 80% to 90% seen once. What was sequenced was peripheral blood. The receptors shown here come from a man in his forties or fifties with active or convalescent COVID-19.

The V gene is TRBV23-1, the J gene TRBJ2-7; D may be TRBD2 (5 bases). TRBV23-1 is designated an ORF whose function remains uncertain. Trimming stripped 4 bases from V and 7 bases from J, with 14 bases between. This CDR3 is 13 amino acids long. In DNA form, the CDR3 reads TGCGCCAGCAGTCGAACGACAAGGAGGGAGCAGTACGTC. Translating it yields CASSRTTRREQYV.

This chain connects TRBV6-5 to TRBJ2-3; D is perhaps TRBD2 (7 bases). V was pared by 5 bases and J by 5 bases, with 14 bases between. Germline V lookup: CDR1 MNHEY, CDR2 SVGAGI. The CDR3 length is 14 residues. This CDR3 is CASSPGGTRDTQYF. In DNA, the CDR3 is TGTGCCAGCAGTCCCGGGGGGACAAGAGATACGCAGTATTTT.

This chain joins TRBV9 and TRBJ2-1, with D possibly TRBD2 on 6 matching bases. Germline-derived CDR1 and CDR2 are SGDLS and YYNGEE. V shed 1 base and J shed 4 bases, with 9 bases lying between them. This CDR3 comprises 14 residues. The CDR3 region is CASSVTSGYNEQFF. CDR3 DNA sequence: TGTGCCAGCAGCGTAACGAGCGGGTACAATGAGCAGTTCTTC.

CDR3 sequence reads: CASSLRGHSPLHF. As DNA, the CDR3 is TGTGCCAGCAGCTTGAGAGGGCATTCACCCCTCCACTTT. The genes are TRBV5-6 and TRBJ1-6; D unresolved. V shed 1 base and J shed 8 bases, with 7 bases lying between them. The CDR3 totals 13 residues. Germline CDR1 and CDR2: SGHDT and YYEEEE.

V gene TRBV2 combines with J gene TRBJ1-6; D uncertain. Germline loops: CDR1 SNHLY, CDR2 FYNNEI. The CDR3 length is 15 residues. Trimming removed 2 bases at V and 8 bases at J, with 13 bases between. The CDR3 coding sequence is TGTGCCAGCAGTGAATCGGGAATGGCGTATTCACCCCTCCACTTT. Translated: CASSESGMAYSPLHF.

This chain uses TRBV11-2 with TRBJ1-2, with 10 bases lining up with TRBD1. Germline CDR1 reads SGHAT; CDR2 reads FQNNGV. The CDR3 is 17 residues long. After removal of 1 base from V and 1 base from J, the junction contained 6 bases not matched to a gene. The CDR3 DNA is TGTGCCAGCAGCTTAGGCGCCGGGACAGGGGTTAACTATGGCTACACCTTC. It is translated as CASSLGAGTGVNYGYTF. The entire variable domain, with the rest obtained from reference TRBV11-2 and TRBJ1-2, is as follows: EAGVAQSPRYKIIEKRQSVAFWCNPISGHATLYWYQQILGQGPKLLIQFQNNGVVDDSQLPKDRFSAERLKGVDSTLKIQPAKLEDSAVYLCASSLGAGTGVNYGYTFGSGTRLTVV.

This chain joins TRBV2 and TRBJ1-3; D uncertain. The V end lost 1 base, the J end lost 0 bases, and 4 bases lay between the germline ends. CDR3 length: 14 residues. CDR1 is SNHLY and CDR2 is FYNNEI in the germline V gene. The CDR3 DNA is TGTGCCAGCAGTGAAGGGCTCTCTGGAAACACCATATATTTT. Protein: CASSEGLSGNTIYF.

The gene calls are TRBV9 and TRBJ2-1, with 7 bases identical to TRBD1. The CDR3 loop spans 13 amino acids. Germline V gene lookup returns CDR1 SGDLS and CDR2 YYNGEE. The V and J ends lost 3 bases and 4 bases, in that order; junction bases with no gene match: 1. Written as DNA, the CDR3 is TGTGCCAGCAGCGCACAGGGGTACAATGAGCAGTTCTTC. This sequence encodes CASSAQGYNEQFF.